This T cell receptor beta chain came from a study of T cells in localized non-small cell lung cancer. General observations from the study: Paired adjacent lung recovered a median approximately 57 of the top 100 tumor clones. An association was observed between higher blood T cell density and longer overall survival.

There are 17 residues in the CDR3. Germline V gene sequence: CDR1 MNHEY, CDR2 SMNVEV (reference sequence). V trimming: 5 bases; J trimming: 1 base; junction bases outside the gene matches: 8. Here immunoSEQ multiplex PCR was the method, and the copy in TCRdb shows in-frame clones only, minus some. The sample includes about 9,600 clones, 90% of them seen just once. Note on this clone: No antigen is known for it.

The V gene is TRBV27, the J gene TRBJ2-1, with 10 bases that match TRBD2. The specimen was peripheral blood, collected before any cancer treatment. This sequence originates from a male donor at least 60 years old with stage III squamous cell lung carcinoma. CDR3 DNA sequence: TGTGCCAGCAGTCGACATACTAGCGGGGAATCCTACAATGAGCAGTTCTTC. Amino acid sequence: CASSRHTSGESYNEQFF.